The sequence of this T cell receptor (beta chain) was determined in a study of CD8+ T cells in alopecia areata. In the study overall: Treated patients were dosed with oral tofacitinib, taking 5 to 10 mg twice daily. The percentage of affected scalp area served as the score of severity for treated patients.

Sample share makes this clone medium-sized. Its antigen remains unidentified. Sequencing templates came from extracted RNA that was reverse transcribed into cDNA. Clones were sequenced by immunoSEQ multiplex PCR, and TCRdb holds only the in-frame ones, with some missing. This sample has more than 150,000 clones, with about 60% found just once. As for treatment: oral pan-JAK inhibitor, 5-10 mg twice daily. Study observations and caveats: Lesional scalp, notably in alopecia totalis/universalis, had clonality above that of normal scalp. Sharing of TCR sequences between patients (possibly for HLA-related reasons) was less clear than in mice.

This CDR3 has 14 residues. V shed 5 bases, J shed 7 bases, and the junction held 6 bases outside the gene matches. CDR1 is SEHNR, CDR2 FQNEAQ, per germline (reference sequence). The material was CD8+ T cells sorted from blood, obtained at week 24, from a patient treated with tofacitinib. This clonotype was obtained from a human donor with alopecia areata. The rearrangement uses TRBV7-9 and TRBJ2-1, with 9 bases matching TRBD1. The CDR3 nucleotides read TGTGCCAGCAGCCACCGGGACAGGGCGAATGAGCAGTTCTTC. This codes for CASSHRDRANEQFF.